A selection of T cell receptor beta chains follows, all from one sample in a study of immune cell composition in non-small cell lung cancer. Data came from immunoSEQ multiplex PCR; TCRdb stores just in-frame clones and leaves some out. The sample holds roughly 3,200 clones; roughly 80% are singletons and the top ten take approximately 40%. The material sequenced was lung tumor tissue. The origin of the receptors is a human donor with non-small cell lung cancer. Each CDR3 is given with its conserved first and last residue. D genes are given only for firm matches. Rows may omit the clone size; those that give it use once, few, many or a size class.

cdr3_aa	cdr3_nt	v_call	j_call	clone_size	d_call
CASSSTPNTEAFF	TGTGCCAGCAGCTCGACACCGAACACTGAAGCTTTCTTT	TRBV7-6	TRBJ1-1	few	.
CASSSSGIWVNQPQHF	TGTGCCAGCAGCTCCTCAGGGATTTGGGTCAATCAGCCCCAGCATTTT	TRBV5-6	TRBJ1-5	few	.
CASSEVDRRAEAFF	TGTGCCAGCAGTGAAGTCGACAGACGCGCTGAAGCTTTCTTT	TRBV6-1	TRBJ1-1	.	.
CASSGGHGTGTDTQYF	TGTGCCAGCAGCGGTGGGCACGGAACCGGCACAGATACGCAGTATTTT	TRBV9	TRBJ2-3	once	.
CATRVGSGVNTGELFF	TGTGCCACCAGGGTGGGTAGCGGAGTAAACACCGGGGAGCTGTTTTTT	TRBV15	TRBJ2-2	once	.
CASSLVGVEAFF	TGTGCCAGCAGCTTGGTGGGAGTTGAAGCTTTCTTT	TRBV5-6	TRBJ1-1	.	.
CASSLGTGNYGYTF	TGTGCCAGCTCACTTGGGACAGGAAACTATGGCTACACCTTC	TRBV18	TRBJ1-2	.	TRBD1
CASSVYRGREDTQYF	TGTGCCAGCAGCGTATACAGGGGGCGCGAAGATACGCAGTATTTT	TRBV9	TRBJ2-3	.	TRBD1
CASSPRATAGNTIYF	TGTGCCAGCAGCCCTCGCGCGACAGCAGGAAACACCATATATTTT	TRBV11-2	TRBJ1-3	few	.
CASSLAGLSAFAGELFF	TGTGCCAGCAGCTTAGCGGGGCTCTCAGCGTTCGCCGGGGAGCTGTTTTTT	TRBV7-9	TRBJ2-2	.	.
CSVNRANYGYTF	TGCAGCGTTAACAGGGCTAACTATGGCTACACCTTC	TRBV29-1	TRBJ1-2	.	.
CASSRTGAGNTIYF	TGTGCCAGCAGTCGAACAGGGGCTGGAAACACCATATATTTT	TRBV11-2	TRBJ1-3	.	TRBD1
CASSLVSSGAYEQYF	TGCGCCAGCAGCTTGGTGTCTAGCGGGGCCTACGAGCAGTACTTC	TRBV5-1	TRBJ2-7	.	TRBD2
CASSQDGTAYNEQFF	TGTGCCAGCAGCCAAGACGGAACAGCTTACAATGAGCAGTTCTTC	TRBV4-2	TRBJ2-1	large	.
CASKWTGGGNDYGYTF	TGTGCCAGTAAGTGGACAGGGGGCGGTAATGACTATGGCTACACCTTC	TRBV19	TRBJ1-2	medium-sized	TRBD1
CASSYEGQGNNEQFF	TGTGCCAGCAGTTACGAAGGACAGGGTAACAATGAGCAGTTCTTC	TRBV6-6	TRBJ2-1	.	TRBD1
CAISDPGQTYEQYF	TGTGCCATCAGTGACCCGGGACAGACCTACGAGCAGTACTTC	TRBV10-3	TRBJ2-7	once	TRBD1
CASSSGIQYF	TGTGCCAGCAGCTCCGGGATCCAGTACTTC	TRBV7-8	TRBJ2-5	.	.
CASSRNKGTGARMNTEAFF	TGTGCCAGCAGTCGCAACAAGGGGACAGGGGCTAGAATGAACACTGAAGCTTTCTTT	TRBV4-2	TRBJ1-1	.	TRBD1
CASSLSRQGRHQPQHF	TGTGCCAGCAGCTTAAGTCGACAGGGGCGGCATCAGCCCCAGCATTTT	TRBV11-3	TRBJ1-5	once	TRBD1
CASSQAPWRAYEQYF	TGTGCCAGCAGCCAAGCGCCGTGGCGAGCGTACGAGCAGTACTTC	TRBV7-9	TRBJ2-7	.	.
CASSLQSTGAQNF	TGTGCCAGCAGCTTACAGTCGACAGGGGCCCAGAATTTT	TRBV7-8	TRBJ1-5	.	TRBD1
CASSWRTGTSTDTQYF	TGTGCCAGCAGCTGGCGGACGGGAACTAGCACAGATACGCAGTATTTT	TRBV5-6	TRBJ2-3	.	.
CASSASNQPQHF	TGTGCCAGCAGCGCGAGCAATCAGCCCCAGCATTTT	TRBV28	TRBJ1-5	.	.
CASTGGRTQYF	TGTGCCAGCACCGGGGGTCGGACCCAGTACTTC	TRBV7-6	TRBJ2-5	once	.
CASRPDRDNEQFF	TGTGCCAGCAGACCGGACAGAGACAATGAGCAGTTCTTC	TRBV11-1	TRBJ2-1	.	.
CASSKGGTGNYGYTF	TGTGCCAGCAGCAAAGGGGGAACAGGGAATTATGGCTACACCTTC	TRBV6-6	TRBJ1-2	.	.
CASSQAQGSTGELFF	TGCGCCAGCAGCCAAGCCCAGGGGAGCACCGGGGAGCTGTTTTTT	TRBV4-1	TRBJ2-2	large	.
CASSFYRETGELFF	TGTGCCAGCAGCTTCTACAGGGAGACCGGGGAGCTGTTTTTT	TRBV11-2	TRBJ2-2	.	.
CASSPGGGGGYTF	TGTGCCAGCAGCCCGGGCGGGGGCGGCGGCTACACCTTC	TRBV11-2	TRBJ1-2	.	.
CAWSAGTAFYEQYF	TGTGCCTGGAGTGCCGGGACAGCCTTCTACGAGCAGTACTTC	TRBV30	TRBJ2-7	once	TRBD1
CASSSNNEQFF	TGTGCCAGCAGCTCAAACAATGAGCAGTTCTTC	TRBV7-6	TRBJ2-1	large	.
CASSPLTDIQETQYF	TGTGCCAGCTCACCCTTGACAGACATCCAAGAGACCCAGTACTTC	TRBV18	TRBJ2-5	.	.
CASSDREIQPQHF	TGTGCCAGTAGTGACCGGGAGATCCAGCCCCAGCATTTT	TRBV19	TRBJ1-5	.	.
CAISESDFLSRSYNEQFF	TGTGCCATCAGTGAGTCGGACTTTCTTTCACGCTCCTACAATGAGCAGTTCTTC	TRBV10-3	TRBJ2-1	few	.
CASSVDRGRGYTF	TGTGCCAGCAGCGTAGACAGGGGGCGAGGCTACACCTTC	TRBV9	TRBJ1-2	.	TRBD1
CASSQDLYQVEKLFF	TGCGCCAGCAGCCAAGATCTGTACCAGGTAGAAAAACTGTTTTTT	TRBV4-3	TRBJ1-4	.	.
CAWSVGGGNTIYF	TGTGCCTGGAGTGTGGGGGGAGGAAACACCATATATTTT	TRBV30	TRBJ1-3	.	.
CASTDQLGPNTEAFF	TGCGCCAGCACCGATCAGCTTGGGCCTAACACTGAAGCTTTCTTT	TRBV5-1	TRBJ1-1	.	.
CASSNQGALGEQYF	TGTGCCAGCAGTAACCAGGGGGCTTTAGGCGAGCAGTACTTC	TRBV6-6	TRBJ2-7	.	TRBD1
CASSPTKGQGASPLHF	TGTGCCAGCAGCCCTACCAAGGGACAGGGGGCCTCACCCCTCCACTTT	TRBV4-2	TRBJ1-6	.	TRBD1
CASSLFSRTGGTNEKLFF	TGTGCCAGCAGCTTGTTTAGTAGAACAGGGGGAACTAATGAAAAACTGTTTTTT	TRBV5-5	TRBJ1-4	.	TRBD1
CASSLSFPNSPLHF	TGTGCCAGCAGTTTATCGTTCCCGAATTCACCCCTCCACTTT	TRBV27	TRBJ1-6	once	.
CASSSRSGGTDTQYF	TGTGCCAGCTCCAGTAGGAGCGGGGGCACAGATACGCAGTATTTT	TRBV18	TRBJ2-3	.	TRBD2
CASSSTWSDYGYTF	TGTGCCAGCAGTTCCACTTGGAGTGACTATGGCTACACCTTC	TRBV6-5	TRBJ1-2	.	.
CASSFEATQQPLHF	TGTGCCAGCAGCTTTGAGGCCACACAGCAACCCCTCCACTTT	TRBV12-1	TRBJ1-6	few	.
CASSWRGPREQFF	TGTGCCAGCAGCTGGAGGGGGCCCAGAGAGCAGTTCTTC	TRBV7-6	TRBJ2-1	.	.
CASRLLSGGYNEQFF	TGTGCCAGCAGACTCCTTAGCGGGGGATACAATGAGCAGTTCTTC	TRBV27	TRBJ2-1	once	TRBD2
CASRSDSPVWETQYF	TGTGCCAGCAGATCGGACAGTCCTGTTTGGGAGACCCAGTACTTC	TRBV6-5	TRBJ2-5	.	.
CASSGQGTGELFF	TGTGCCAGCAGTGGACAGGGCACCGGGGAGCTGTTTTTT	TRBV6-5	TRBJ2-2	.	TRBD1
CASSRSTGLAYTEAFF	TGCGCCAGCAGCCGCTCGACAGGGTTGGCGTACACTGAAGCTTTCTTT	TRBV4-1	TRBJ1-1	.	TRBD1
CASSLGNRGIDEQYF	TGTGCCAGCAGCTTAGGGAACAGGGGAATTGACGAGCAGTACTTC	TRBV11-2	TRBJ2-7	few	TRBD1
CASALGLSEAFF	TGTGCCAGCGCCTTGGGGCTGTCTGAAGCTTTCTTT	TRBV7-9	TRBJ1-1	.	.
CASRADRGKTNEKLFF	TGTGCCAGCAGAGCCGACAGGGGCAAGACTAATGAAAAACTGTTTTTT	TRBV2	TRBJ1-4	.	TRBD1